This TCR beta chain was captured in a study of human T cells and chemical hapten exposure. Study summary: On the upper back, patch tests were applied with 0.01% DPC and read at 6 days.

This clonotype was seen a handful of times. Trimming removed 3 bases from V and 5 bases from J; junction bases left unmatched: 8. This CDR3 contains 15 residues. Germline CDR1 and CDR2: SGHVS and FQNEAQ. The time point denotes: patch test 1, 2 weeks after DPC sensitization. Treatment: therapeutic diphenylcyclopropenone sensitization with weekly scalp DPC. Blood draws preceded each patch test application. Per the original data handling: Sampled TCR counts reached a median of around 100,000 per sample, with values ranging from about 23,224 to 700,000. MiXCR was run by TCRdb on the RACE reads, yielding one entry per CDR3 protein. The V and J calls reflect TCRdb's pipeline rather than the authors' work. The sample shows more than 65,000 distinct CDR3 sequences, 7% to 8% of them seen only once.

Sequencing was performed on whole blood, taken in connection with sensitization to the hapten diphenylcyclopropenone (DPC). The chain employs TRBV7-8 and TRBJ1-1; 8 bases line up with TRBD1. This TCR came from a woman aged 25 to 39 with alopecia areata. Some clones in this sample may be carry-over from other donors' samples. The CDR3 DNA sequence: TGTGCCAGCAGCTTTCGAGGAGGACAGGGAACTGAAGCTTTCTTT. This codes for CASSFRGGQGTEAFF. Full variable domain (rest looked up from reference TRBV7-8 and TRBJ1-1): GAGVSQSPRYKVAKRGQDVALRCDPISGHVSLFWYQQALGQGPEFLTYFQNEAQLDKSGLPSDRFFAERPEGSVSTLKIQRTQQEDSAVYLCASSFRGGQGTEAFFGQGTRLTVV.